This T cell receptor (beta chain) was recovered during a study of identical twins. TCRdb re-analysed the 5' RACE reads in MiXCR, keeping a single row per CDR3 protein. The table has around 290,000 distinct CDR3 sequences, more than 8% seen once; the top ten hold 6% to 8.5%. This clonotype occurred many times. From germline, CDR1 is MNHEY and CDR2 SVGEGT. The CDR3 contains 16 residues. With V trimmed by 3 bases and J by 3 bases, 11 bases remained unmatched. Another study also made use of these data, one on yellow fever vaccine responses in identical twins. That publication notes: Reportedly, twins showed a vaccine T cell response that looked partly convergent and partly personalized.

The chain links TRBV6-2 or TRBV6-3 to TRBJ2-7; TRBD1 agrees at 7 bases. Sequencing was performed on CD8+ T cells sorted from blood. The sequence came from a woman aged 18 to 35 in good health. CDR3 nucleotide sequence: TGTGCCAGCAGTTATACAGGGGCACCCTGGAGCTACGAGCAGTACTTC. Its translation is CASSYTGAPWSYEQYF.